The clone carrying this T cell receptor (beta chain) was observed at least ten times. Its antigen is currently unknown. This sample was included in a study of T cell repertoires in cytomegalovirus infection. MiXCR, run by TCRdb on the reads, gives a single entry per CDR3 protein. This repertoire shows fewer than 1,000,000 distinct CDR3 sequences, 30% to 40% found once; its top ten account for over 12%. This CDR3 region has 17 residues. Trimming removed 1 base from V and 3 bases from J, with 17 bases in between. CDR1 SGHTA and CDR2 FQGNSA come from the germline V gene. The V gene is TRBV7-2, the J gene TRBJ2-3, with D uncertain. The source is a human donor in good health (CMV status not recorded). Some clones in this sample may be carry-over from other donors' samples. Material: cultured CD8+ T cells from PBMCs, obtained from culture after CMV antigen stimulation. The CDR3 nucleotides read TGTGCCAGCAGCTTAGGACCGTTCGGGCCCAGGACAGATACGCAGTATTTT. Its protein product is CASSLGPFGPRTDTQYF.